This TCR beta chain is from a study of control samples from healthy donors and cancer patients. The table came from immunoSEQ multiplex PCR; TCRdb's copy has only in-frame clones and leaves some out. The repertoire has about 150,000 clones, about 91% of them found once; the top ten carry under 2%. CDR1 is KGHDR, CDR2 SFDVKD, per germline. The CDR3 consists of 13 residues. With 5 bases removed from V and 5 bases from J, the gap between germline ends came to 8 bases. The sequenced sample consisted of blood. This receptor was obtained from a man aged 18 to 30 in good health. The genes are TRBV24-1 and TRBJ2-2, with a tentative D call TRBD1 (6 bases). The CDR3 reads CATSGTDTGELFF. The CDR3 nucleotides are TGTGCCACCAGTGGGACAGATACCGGGGAGCTGTTTTTT.